This entry lists 4 T cell receptor beta chains sequenced from one sample in a study of sequential checkpoint blockade in melanoma. The data were produced by immunoSEQ multiplex PCR, yet TCRdb's version contains in-frame clones alone and is incomplete. In the table there are tens of thousands of clones, 70% to 90% of which are singletons. Treatment denoted: randomized to nivolumab then ipilimumab (arm A) or the reverse (arm B). The sample here was CD8+ T cells sorted from blood (inferred from file names), taken from a patient given nivolumab and ipilimumab in sequence. The receptors come from a human donor with melanoma.

The CDR3 coding sequence is TGTGCCACCAGCGGGCGAGACAGGGTACCGGAGACCCAGTACTTC. It translates to CATSGRDRVPETQYF. The V gene is TRBV15, the J gene TRBJ2-5; TRBD1 aligns across 7 bases. This CDR3 has 15 amino acids. CDR1 LNHNV and CDR2 YYDKDF come from the germline V gene (reference sequence). V lost 5 bases and J lost 5; bases outside the gene matches: 11.

V usage is TRBV4-1 and J usage is TRBJ1-6, with a tentative D call TRBD1 (5 bases). This CDR3 has 13 amino acids. From germline, CDR1 is MGHRA and CDR2 YSYEKL. V gave up 1 base and J gave up 11 bases, with 9 bases separating them. The CDR3 bases are TGCGCCAGCAGCCAAGGGGGGGTCCCACCCCTCCACTTT. This gives the protein CASSQGGVPPLHF.

The chain uses TRBV27 and TRBJ2-7, with TRBD1 identical over 7 bases. This CDR3 is built from 15 residues. V gave up 5 bases and J gave up 2 bases; unmatched junction bases: 9. CDR1 MNHEY and CDR2 SMNVEV come from the germline V gene (reference sequence). Written as DNA, the CDR3 is TGTGCCAGCAGTATCCTACAGGGGACCCCCTACGAGCAGTACTTC. This translates into CASSILQGTPYEQYF.

The chain is built from TRBV9 and TRBJ2-7; 7 nucleotides agree with TRBD1. Losses at the gene ends were 2 bases for V and 1 base for J; bases not matched to a gene: 0. CDR1 is SGDLS and CDR2 is YYNGEE in the germline V gene. The CDR3 length is 13 residues. The CDR3 DNA sequence: TGTGCCAGCAGCGTGACAGGGTCCTACGAGCAGTACTTC. Translation gives CASSVTGSYEQYF.